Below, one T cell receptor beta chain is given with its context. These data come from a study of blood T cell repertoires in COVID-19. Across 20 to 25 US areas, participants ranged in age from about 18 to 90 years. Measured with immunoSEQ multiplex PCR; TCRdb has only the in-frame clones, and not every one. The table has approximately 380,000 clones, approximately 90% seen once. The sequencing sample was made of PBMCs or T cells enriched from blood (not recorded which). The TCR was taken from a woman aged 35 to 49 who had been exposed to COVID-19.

CDR3 amino acids: CASSPGQGGGYTF. The CDR3 DNA reads TGTGCCAGCAGCCCAGGACAGGGGGGTGGCTACACCTTC. V usage is TRBV27 and J usage is TRBJ1-2, with TRBD1 matching over 10 bases. Looked up from germline, CDR1 is MNHEY and CDR2 is SMNVEV (reference sequence). The trim removed 6 bases at V and 7 bases at J, leaving 5 bases unmatched. This CDR3 has 13 residues.